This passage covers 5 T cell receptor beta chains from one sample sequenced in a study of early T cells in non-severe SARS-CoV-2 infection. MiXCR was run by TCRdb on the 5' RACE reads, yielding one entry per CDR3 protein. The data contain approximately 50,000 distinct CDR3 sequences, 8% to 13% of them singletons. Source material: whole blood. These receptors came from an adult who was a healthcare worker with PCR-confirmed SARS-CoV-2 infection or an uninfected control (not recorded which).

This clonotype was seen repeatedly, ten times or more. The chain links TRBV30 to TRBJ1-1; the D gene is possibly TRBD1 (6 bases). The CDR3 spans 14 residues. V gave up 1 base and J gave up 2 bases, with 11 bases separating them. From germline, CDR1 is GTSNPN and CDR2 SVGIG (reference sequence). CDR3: CAWSGAGGNTEAFF. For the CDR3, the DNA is TGTGCCTGGAGTGGGGCGGGGGGCAACACTGAAGCTTTCTTT.

CDR3 nucleotide sequence: TGCAGCGTTTTAGCGGACCTATACAATGAGCAGTTCTTC. Protein sequence: CSVLADLYNEQFF. The chain links TRBV29-1 to TRBJ2-1; D might be TRBD2 (6 bases). Trimming stripped 5 bases from V and 4 bases from J, with 12 bases between. CDR1 is SQVTM and CDR2 is ANQGSEA in the germline V gene. This CDR3 region has 13 residues.

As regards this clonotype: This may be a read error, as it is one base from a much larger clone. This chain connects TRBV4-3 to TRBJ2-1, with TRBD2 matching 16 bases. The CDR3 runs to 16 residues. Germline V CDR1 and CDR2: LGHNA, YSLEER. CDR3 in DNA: TGCGTCAGCAGCCAGGGACTAGCGGGAGGGATCTTTGAGCAGTTCTTC. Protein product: CVSSQGLAGGIFEQFF.

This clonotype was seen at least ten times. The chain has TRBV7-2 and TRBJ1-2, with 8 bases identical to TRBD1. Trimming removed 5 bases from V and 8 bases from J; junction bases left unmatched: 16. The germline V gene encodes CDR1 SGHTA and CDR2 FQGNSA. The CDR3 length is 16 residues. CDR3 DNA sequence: TGTGCCAGCAGCCTGACAGGGGTTCGCGACCACCGCGGCTACACCTTC. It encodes CASSLTGVRDHRGYTF.

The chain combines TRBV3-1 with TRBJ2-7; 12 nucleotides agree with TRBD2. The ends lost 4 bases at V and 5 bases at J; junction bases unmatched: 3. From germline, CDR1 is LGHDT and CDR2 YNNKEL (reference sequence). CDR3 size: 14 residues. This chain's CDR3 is CASSPSSGRDEQYF. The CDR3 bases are TGTGCCAGCAGCCCCTCTAGCGGGAGGGACGAGCAGTACTTC.